This T cell receptor beta chain originates from a study of blood T cell repertoires in COVID-19. Profiled with immunoSEQ multiplex PCR; TCRdb holds only in-frame clones, not every one. The table includes 90,000 to 120,000 clones, about 86% detected once. CDR1 and CDR2 from the germline V gene are MNHEY and SVGAGI. There are 14 residues in the CDR3. V lost 4 bases to trimming and J lost 8 bases, with 17 bases between them. Sequenced sample: PBMCs or T cells enriched from blood (not recorded which). The receptor was derived from a woman in her forties or fifties who had recovered from COVID-19. V gene TRBV6-5 combines with J gene TRBJ1-2; D call uncertain. In nucleotides, the CDR3 is TGTGCCAGCAGTTCGATCCAGCGAGCGGAGGGCTACACCTTC. Its translation is CASSSIQRAEGYTF.